The clone carrying this TCR beta chain appeared a few times. The antigen is unknown. Gene and germline names: mouse. The DNA ends 1 residue before the CDR3 does, and the rest of the CDR3 is filled in from the germline J gene. This sample is drawn from a study of tissue T cells after allogeneic stem cell transplantation. Stated time point: mouse harvest day 7 after allogeneic transplant. Each mouse received 10^7 T-cell-depleted marrow cells plus 10^6 splenic CD5+ T cells by tail vein. The CDR3 has 12 residues. V was pared by 2 bases and J by 5 bases, with 3 bases between. Looked up from germline, CDR1 is SGHSA and CDR2 is FRNQAP. CDR3 sequences, V/J genes, frequencies and template counts came from survey-depth TCRbeta sequencing. This table comes from immunoSEQ multiplex PCR, and its TCRdb copy is limited to in-frame clones, with some not included. The sample consists of several thousand clones, approximately 50% of them appearing once.

Study-wide results and limits: Within patients, tissue anatomy strongly shaped TCR repertoire composition.

The TCR was taken from a female BALB/c mouse given C57BL/6 T cells with graft-versus-host disease after an allogeneic hematopoietic cell transplant. Sequencing input: gut tissue. The J gene is TRBJ1-4, the V gene TRBV16; D call uncertain. The CDR3 DNA, read in part, is TGTGCAAGCAGCTTAAAGAACGAAAGATTATTT. Translation gives CASSLKNERLF. The CDR3 in full is CASSLKNERLFF.